This TCR beta chain was profiled in a study of type 1 regulatory T cells. About the research overall: T-allo10 is an in vitro-generated, Tr1-enriched CD4 T cell product specific for alloantigen.

The graft donor-derived T-allo10 cells reportedly recognize host alloantigens, are anergic, and suppress alloantigen-specifically. This clonotype has only a few counts. As yet, its antigen is unknown. MiXCR, applied by TCRdb to the reads, yields one record per CDR3 protein. Of 60,000 to 80,000 distinct CDR3 sequences in the sample, around 57% were seen once. The sequencing input was cultured T cells, either the whole culture or a sorted T cell fraction (not recorded which). Subset defined: Tr1-enriched cell product generated in vitro against host alloantigens. This clonotype was obtained from a human donor in good health.

CDR3 residues: CASRHRPWTSGSNNEQFF. CDR3 nucleotides: TGTGCCAGCAGGCACCGGCCCTGGACTAGCGGATCTAACAATGAGCAGTTCTTC. The chain combines TRBV28 with TRBJ2-1, with TRBD2 matching over 10 bases. V dropped 6 bases and J dropped 5; count of bases not matched to a gene: 16. The CDR3 extends over 18 amino acids. The germline CDR1 and CDR2 sequences are MDHEN and SYDVKM.